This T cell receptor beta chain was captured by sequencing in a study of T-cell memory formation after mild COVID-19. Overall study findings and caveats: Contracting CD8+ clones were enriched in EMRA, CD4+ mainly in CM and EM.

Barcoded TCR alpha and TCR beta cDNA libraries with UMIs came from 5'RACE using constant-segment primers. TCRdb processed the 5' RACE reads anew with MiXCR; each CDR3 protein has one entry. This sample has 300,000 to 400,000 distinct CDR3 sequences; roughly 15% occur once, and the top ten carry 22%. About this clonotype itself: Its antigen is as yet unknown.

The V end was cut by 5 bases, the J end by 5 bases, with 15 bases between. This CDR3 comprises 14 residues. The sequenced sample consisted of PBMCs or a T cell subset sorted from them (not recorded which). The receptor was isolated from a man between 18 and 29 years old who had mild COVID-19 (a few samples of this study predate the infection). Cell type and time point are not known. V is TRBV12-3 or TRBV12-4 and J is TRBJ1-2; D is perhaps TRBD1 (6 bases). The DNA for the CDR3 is TGTGCCAGCAGTACCCGGGGGCTTGGATATGGCTACACCTTC. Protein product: CASSTRGLGYGYTF.